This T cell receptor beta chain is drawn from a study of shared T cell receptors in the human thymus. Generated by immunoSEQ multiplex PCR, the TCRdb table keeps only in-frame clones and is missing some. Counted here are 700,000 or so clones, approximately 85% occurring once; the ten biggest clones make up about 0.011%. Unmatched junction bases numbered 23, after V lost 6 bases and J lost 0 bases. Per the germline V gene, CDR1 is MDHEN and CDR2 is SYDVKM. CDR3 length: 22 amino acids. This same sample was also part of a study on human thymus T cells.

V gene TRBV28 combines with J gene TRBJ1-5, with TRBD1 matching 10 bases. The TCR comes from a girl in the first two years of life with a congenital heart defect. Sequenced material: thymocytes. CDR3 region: CASSIKPDRGRSMPNSNQPQHF. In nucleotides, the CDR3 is TGTGCCAGCAGCATTAAACCTGACAGGGGGCGATCTATGCCTAATAGCAATCAGCCCCAGCATTTT. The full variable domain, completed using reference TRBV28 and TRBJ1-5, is DVKVTQSSRYLVKRTGEKVFLECVQDMDHENMFWYRQDPGLGLRLIYFSYDVKMKEKGDIPEGYSVSREKKERFSLILESASTNQTSMYLCASSIKPDRGRSMPNSNQPQHFGDGTRLSIL.